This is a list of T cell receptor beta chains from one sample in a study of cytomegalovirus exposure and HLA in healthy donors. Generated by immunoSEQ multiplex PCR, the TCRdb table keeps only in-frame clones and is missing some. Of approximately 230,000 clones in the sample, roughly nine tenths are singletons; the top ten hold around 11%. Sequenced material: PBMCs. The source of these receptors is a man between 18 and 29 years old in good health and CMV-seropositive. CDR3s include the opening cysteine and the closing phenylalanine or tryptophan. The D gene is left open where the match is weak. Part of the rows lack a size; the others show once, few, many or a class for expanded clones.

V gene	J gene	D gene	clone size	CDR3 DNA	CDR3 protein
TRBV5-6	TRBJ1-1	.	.	TGTGCCAGCAGCTTTTCCCGGACGAACACTGAAGCTTTCTTT	CASSFSRTNTEAFF
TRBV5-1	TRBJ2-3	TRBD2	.	TGCGCCAGCAGCTCTGGCGGGCTAGCGGGAGTACGGTTTGCAGATACGCAGTATTTT	CASSSGGLAGVRFADTQYF
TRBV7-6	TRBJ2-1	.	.	TGTGCCAGCAGCTTAGAGATGCAGAGCTCCTACAATGAGCAGTTCTTC	CASSLEMQSSYNEQFF
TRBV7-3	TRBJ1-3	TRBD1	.	TGTGCCAGCAGCCAAGAGACAGGGGAGACCATATATTTT	CASSQETGETIYF
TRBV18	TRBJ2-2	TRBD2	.	TGTGCCAGCTCACCGGGACTAGCGGGAGGGCATCACACCGGGGAGCTGTTTTTT	CASSPGLAGGHHTGELFF
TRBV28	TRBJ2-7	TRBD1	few	TGTGCCAGCAGTTACGGACAGGGCGGCTACGAGCAGTACTTC	CASSYGQGGYEQYF
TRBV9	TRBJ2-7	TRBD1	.	TGTGCCAGCAGCGTAGAAAAGGACAGGGGGCGATACGAGCAGTACTTC	CASSVEKDRGRYEQYF
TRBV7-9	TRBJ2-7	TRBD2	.	TGTGCCAGCAGCCGAAGGGGTCTAGCGGATAGCTCCTACGAGCAGTACTTC	CASSRRGLADSSYEQYF
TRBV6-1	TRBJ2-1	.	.	TGTGCCACCGAGACAGGATACAATGAGCAGTTCTTC	CATETGYNEQFF
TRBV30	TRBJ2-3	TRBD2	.	TGTGCCTGGAGTGTACTTCGGCGGGAGGAGACAGATACGCAGTATTTT	CAWSVLRREETDTQYF
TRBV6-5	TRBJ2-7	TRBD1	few	TGTGCCAGCAGACACCGGGACAGGGGAACCTACGAGCAGTACTTC	CASRHRDRGTYEQYF